This T cell receptor beta chain was observed in a study of spatial heterogeneity in lung cancer. Study at large: Sequencing was performed on follow-up PBMC samples when available, collected at a median of roughly two years after resection. On average, each unique TCR and UMI combination appeared more than ten times in raw reads.

The time point was: blood at routine non-recurrence follow-up after resection. Sequencing of whole RNA from tumor, nontumor lung or frozen PBMC involved no sorting. TCR cDNA molecules were tagged individually, and each one carried a unique molecular identifier. TCRdb ran MiXCR on the 5' RACE reads and lists one entry per CDR3 protein. Among more than 95,000 distinct CDR3 sequences listed, more than 10% were seen once. This clonotype was detected ten times or more. Its antigen is currently unknown. Study-wide findings and caveats: Ubiquitous expanded tumor TCRs surfaced in blood more at resection than they did at follow-up.

This CDR3 spans 14 amino acids. The V and J ends lost 5 bases and 6 bases, in that order; junction bases with no gene match: 12. Germline assignment: CDR1 SQVTM and CDR2 ANQGSEA. The sequenced sample was PBMCs, obtained at follow-up. This receptor was taken from a male donor with early-stage non-small cell lung cancer. The genes are TRBV29-1 and TRBJ2-5; 7 bases agree with TRBD2. The CDR3 reads CSVNPGLTHQTQYF. DNA of the CDR3: TGCAGCGTTAACCCGGGACTAACCCATCAGACCCAGTACTTC.